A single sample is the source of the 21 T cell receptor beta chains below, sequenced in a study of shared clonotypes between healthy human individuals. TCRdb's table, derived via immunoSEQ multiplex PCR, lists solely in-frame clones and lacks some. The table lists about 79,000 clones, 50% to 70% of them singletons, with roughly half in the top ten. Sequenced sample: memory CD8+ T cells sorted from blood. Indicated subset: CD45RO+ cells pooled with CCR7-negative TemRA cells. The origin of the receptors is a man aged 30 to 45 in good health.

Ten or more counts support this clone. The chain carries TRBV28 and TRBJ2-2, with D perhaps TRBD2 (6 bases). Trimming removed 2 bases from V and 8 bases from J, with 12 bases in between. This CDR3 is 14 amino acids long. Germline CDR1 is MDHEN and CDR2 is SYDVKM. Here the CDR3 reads CASSLELARGELFF. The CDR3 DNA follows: TGTGCCAGCAGTTTAGAACTAGCACGGGGGGAGCTGTTTTTT. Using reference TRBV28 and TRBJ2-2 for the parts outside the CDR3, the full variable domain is DVKVTQSSRYLVKRTGEKVFLECVQDMDHENMFWYRQDPGLGLRLIYFSYDVKMKEKGDIPEGYSVSREKKERFSLILESASTNQTSMYLCASSLELARGELFFGEGSRLTVL.

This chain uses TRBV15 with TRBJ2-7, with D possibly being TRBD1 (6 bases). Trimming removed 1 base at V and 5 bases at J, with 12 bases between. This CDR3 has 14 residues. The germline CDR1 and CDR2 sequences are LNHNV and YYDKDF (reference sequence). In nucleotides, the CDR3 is TGTGCCACCAGCAGAGGCAGGGGAAGGAACGAGCAGTACTTC. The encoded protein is CATSRGRGRNEQYF.

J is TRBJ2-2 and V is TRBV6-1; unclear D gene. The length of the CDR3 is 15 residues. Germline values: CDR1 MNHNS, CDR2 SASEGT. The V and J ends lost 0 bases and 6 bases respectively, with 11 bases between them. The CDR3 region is CASSEAPGYAGELFF. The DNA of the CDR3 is TGTGCCAGCAGTGAAGCGCCCGGGTACGCCGGGGAGCTGTTTTTT.

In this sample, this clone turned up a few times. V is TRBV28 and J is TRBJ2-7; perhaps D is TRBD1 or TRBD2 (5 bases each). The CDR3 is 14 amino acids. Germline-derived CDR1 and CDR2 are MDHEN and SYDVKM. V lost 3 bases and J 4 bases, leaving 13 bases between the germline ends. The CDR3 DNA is TGTGCCAGCAGTTTTGCAGGGACCATATACGAGCAGTACTTC. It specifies CASSFAGTIYEQYF.

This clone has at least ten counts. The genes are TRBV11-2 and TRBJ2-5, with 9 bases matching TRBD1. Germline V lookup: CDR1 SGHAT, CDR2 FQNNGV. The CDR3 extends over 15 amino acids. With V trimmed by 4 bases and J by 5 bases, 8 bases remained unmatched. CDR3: CASSSGTGYAETQYF. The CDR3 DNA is TGTGCCAGCAGCTCGGGGACAGGGTACGCGGAGACCCAGTACTTC.

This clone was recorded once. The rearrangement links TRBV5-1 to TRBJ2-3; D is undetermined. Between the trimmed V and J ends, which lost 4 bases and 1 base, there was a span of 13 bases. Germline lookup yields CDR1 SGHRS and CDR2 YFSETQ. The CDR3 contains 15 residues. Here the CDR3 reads CASSPAVSGTDTQYF. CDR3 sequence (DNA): TGCGCCAGCAGCCCGGCGGTGTCAGGCACAGATACGCAGTATTTT.

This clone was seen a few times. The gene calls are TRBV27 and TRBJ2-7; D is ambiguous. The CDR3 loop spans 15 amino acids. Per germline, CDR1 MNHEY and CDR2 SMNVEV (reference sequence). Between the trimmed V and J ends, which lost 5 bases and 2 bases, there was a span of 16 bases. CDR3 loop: CASSIAASGAYEQYF. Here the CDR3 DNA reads TGTGCCAGCAGTATAGCCGCGTCGGGTGCCTACGAGCAGTACTTC.

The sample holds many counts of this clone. The CDR3 coding sequence is TGTGCCAGCAGTCCAGGGACAGGGGCTGTTCAGCCCCAGCATTTT. Its translation: CASSPGTGAVQPQHF. The genes are TRBV28 and TRBJ1-5, with 10 bases fitting TRBD1. From germline, CDR1 is MDHEN and CDR2 SYDVKM. The CDR3 contains 15 residues. The V segment lost 5 bases and the J segment 6 bases; nucleotides outside the gene matches: 7.

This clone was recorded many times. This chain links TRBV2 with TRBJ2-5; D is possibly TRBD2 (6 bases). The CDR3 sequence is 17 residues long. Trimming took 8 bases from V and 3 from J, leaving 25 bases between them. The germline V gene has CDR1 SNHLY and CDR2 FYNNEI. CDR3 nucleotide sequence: TGTGCCAGCTTGGGGGTGCAGGCGGACGGGAGAGAAGAGACCCAGTACTTC. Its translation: CASLGVQADGREETQYF.

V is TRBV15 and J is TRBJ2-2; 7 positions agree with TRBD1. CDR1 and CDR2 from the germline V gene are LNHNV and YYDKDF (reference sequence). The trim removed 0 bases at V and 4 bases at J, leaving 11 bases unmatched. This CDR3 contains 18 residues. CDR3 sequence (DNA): TGTGCCACCAGCAGAGATCCGCCGGGACAGTACTTCACCGGGGAGCTGTTTTTT. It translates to CATSRDPPGQYFTGELFF.

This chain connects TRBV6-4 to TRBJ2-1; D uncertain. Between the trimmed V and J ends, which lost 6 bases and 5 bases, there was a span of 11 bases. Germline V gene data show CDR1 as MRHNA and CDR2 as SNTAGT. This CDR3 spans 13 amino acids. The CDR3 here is CASSRSLNNEQFF. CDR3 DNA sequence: TGTGCCAGCAGCCGATCCTTAAACAATGAGCAGTTCTTC.

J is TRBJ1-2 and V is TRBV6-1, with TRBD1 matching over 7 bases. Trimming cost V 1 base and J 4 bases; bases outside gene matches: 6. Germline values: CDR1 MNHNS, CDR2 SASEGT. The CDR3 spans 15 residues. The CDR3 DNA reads TGTGCCAGCAGTGAAGTTCCCCGGGACAGCTATGGCTACACCTTC. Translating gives CASSEVPRDSYGYTF.

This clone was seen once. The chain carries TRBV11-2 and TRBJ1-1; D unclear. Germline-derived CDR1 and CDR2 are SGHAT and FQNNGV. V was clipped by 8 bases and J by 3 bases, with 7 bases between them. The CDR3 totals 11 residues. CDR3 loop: CASDWDTEAFF. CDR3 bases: TGTGCCAGCGATTGGGACACTGAAGCTTTCTTT.

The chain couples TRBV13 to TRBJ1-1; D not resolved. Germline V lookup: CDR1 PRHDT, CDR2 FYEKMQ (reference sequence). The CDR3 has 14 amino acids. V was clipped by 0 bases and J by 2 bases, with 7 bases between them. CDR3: CASSLGASNTEAFF. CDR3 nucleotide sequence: TGTGCCAGCAGCTTAGGGGCTAGTAACACTGAAGCTTTCTTT.

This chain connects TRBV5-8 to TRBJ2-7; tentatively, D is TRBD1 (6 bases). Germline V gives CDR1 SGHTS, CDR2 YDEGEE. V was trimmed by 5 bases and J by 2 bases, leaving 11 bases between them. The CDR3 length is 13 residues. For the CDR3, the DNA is TGTGCCAGCAGGCGCACAGGGACCTACGAGCAGTACTTC. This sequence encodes CASRRTGTYEQYF. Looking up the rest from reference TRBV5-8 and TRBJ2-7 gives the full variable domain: EAGVTQSPTHLIKTRGQQATLRCSPISGHTSVYWYQQALGLGLQFLLWYDEGEERNRGNFPPRFSGRQFPNYSSELNVNALELEDSALYLCASRRTGTYEQYFGPGTRLTVT.

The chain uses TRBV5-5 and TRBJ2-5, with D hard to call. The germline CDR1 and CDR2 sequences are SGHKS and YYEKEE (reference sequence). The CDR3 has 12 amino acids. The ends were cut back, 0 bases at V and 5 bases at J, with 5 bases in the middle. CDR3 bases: TGTGCCAGCAGCTTGGTGGGGGAGACCCAGTACTTC. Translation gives CASSLVGETQYF.

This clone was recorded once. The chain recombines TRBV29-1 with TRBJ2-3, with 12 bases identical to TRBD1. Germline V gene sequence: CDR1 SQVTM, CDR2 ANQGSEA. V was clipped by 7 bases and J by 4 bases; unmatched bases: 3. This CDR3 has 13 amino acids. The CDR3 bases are TGCAGCGGGGGACAGGGGGCCTCAGATACGCAGTATTTT. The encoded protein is CSGGQGASDTQYF.

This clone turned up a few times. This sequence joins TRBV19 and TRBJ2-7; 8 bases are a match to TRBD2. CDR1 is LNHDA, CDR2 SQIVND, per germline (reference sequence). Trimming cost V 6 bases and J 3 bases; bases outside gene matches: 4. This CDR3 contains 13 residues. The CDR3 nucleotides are TGTGCCAGTAGCGCCGGGACTAGCTACGAGCAGTACTTC. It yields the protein CASSAGTSYEQYF.

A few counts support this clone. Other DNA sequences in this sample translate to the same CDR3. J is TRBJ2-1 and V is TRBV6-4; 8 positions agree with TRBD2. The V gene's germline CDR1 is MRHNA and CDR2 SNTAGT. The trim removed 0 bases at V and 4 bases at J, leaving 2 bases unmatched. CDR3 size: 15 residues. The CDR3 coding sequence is TGTGCCAGCAGTGACTCGGCGGGAGGATACAATGAGCAGTTCTTC. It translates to CASSDSAGGYNEQFF.

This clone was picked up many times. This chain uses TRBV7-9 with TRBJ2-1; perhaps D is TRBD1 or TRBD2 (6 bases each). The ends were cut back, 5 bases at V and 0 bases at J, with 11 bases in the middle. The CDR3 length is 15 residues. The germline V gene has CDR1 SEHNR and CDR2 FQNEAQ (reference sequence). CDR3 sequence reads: CASSPRDNSYNEQFF. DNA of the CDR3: TGTGCCAGCAGCCCGCGGGACAACTCCTACAATGAGCAGTTCTTC.

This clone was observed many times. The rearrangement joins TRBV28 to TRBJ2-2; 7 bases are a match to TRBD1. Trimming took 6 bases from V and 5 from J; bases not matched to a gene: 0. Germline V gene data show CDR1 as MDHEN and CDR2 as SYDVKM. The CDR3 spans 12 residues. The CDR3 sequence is CASSRGTGELFF. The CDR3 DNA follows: TGTGCCAGCAGCAGGGGGACCGGGGAGCTGTTTTTT.